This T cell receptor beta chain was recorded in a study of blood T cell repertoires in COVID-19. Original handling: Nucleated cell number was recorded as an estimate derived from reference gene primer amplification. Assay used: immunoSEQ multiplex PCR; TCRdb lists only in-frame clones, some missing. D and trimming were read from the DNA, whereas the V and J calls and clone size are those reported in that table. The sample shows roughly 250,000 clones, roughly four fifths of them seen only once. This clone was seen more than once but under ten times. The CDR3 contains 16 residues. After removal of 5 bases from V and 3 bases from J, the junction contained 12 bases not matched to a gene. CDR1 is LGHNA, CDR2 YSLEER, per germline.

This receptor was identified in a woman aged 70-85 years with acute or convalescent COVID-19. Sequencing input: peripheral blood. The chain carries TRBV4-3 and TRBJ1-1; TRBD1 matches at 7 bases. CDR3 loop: CASSSGQAMWDTEAFF. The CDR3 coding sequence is TGCGCCAGCAGCTCCGGACAGGCTATGTGGGACACTGAAGCTTTCTTT.